The clone carrying this T cell receptor (beta chain) has just a few counts. Its specificity is not known. This entry comes from a study of T cells in Graves' hyperthyroidism and ophthalmopathy. Study outcomes and limitations: The blood repertoire included most of the expanded thyroid clonotypes above 0.001.

Amplified TCR beta CDR3 regions came from RNA transcripts. The HTBI set primed first-round TCR CDR3 RT-PCR. TCRdb ran MiXCR on the multiplex PCR reads and lists one entry per CDR3 protein. The table has around 210,000 distinct CDR3 sequences, about 17% seen once. The CDR3 sequence is 14 residues long. Trimming cost V 5 bases and J 3 bases, with 14 bases left between them. In germline, CDR1 is MNHNS, CDR2 SASEGT. The sequence was obtained from a woman between 45 and 60 years old with Graves' hyperthyroidism. Sequencing was done on a sample of blood. This chain uses TRBV6-1 with TRBJ2-7; the D call may be TRBD1 or TRBD2 (5 bases each). The CDR3 sequence: CASSSGTVGYEQYF. Here the CDR3 DNA reads TGTGCCAGCAGTTCTGGGACCGTAGGCTACGAGCAGTACTTC.